This is a list of T cell receptor beta chains from one sample in a study of T cell responses to AZD1222 COVID-19 vaccine. Data came from immunoSEQ multiplex PCR; TCRdb stores just in-frame clones and leaves some out. The sample yields 110,000 to 150,000 clones, around 85% seen once. This specimen consisted of peripheral blood, obtained on day 0 of AZD1222 vaccination. The receptors originated from an adult in good health. Both conserved end residues are part of each CDR3. Fields, in order: V gene, D gene, J gene, clone size, CDR3 protein, CDR3 DNA. The D gene is left open where the match is weak. Clone size is stated in some rows and not others, as once, few, many or a class when expanded.

>TRBV7-6|-|TRBJ2-3|-
CASSLVETDTQYF
TGTGCCAGCAGCTTAGTTGAGACAGATACGCAGTATTTT
>TRBV5-6|-|TRBJ2-1|-
CASILGETGSYNEQFF
TGTGCCAGCATCCTGGGAGAGACAGGCTCCTACAATGAGCAGTTCTTC
>TRBV4-1|TRBD1|TRBJ2-7|-
CASSLGGTGTYEQYF
TGCGCCAGCAGCCTTGGGGGGACAGGGACCTACGAGCAGTACTTC
>TRBV7-2|-|TRBJ2-7|-
CASSISYEQYF
TGTGCCAGCAGTATCAGCTACGAGCAGTACTTC
>TRBV9|-|TRBJ2-2|-
CASSVAPGGTGELFF
TGTGCCAGCAGCGTAGCTCCGGGCGGCACCGGGGAGCTGTTTTTT
>TRBV6-4|-|TRBJ2-1|-
CASSAYNTYEQFF
TGTGCCAGCAGTGCCTATAACACCTATGAGCAGTTCTTC
>TRBV28|TRBD2|TRBJ2-6|-
CASTIPGGSSGANVLTF
TGTGCCAGCACCATACCGGGGGGATCCTCTGGGGCCAACGTCCTGACTTTC
>TRBV11-3|TRBD1|TRBJ1-6|-
CASSPGGISPLHF
TGTGCCAGCAGCCCAGGGGGAATTTCACCCCTCCACTTT
>TRBV19|TRBD1|TRBJ2-1|-
CASSALDREYYNEQFF
TGTGCCAGTAGTGCCCTCGACAGGGAATACTACAATGAGCAGTTCTTC
>TRBV19|TRBD2|TRBJ2-7|-
CASRGRGTSGSKTPYEQYF
TGTGCCAGTAGGGGCAGGGGGACTAGCGGGAGTAAGACCCCCTACGAGCAGTACTTC
>TRBV2|TRBD1|TRBJ1-5|-
CASSQDRTAQPQHF
TGTGCCAGCAGTCAGGACAGGACCGCTCAGCCCCAGCATTTT
>TRBV30|TRBD1|TRBJ1-1|-
CAWDRGLDTEAFF
TGTGCCTGGGACAGGGGGCTTGACACTGAAGCTTTCTTT
>TRBV27|-|TRBJ1-4|-
CASSPPGRALFF
TGTGCCAGCAGTCCCCCCGGTAGGGCACTGTTTTTT
>TRBV5-4|-|TRBJ1-4|-
CASSLSGPTNEKLFF
TGTGCCAGCAGCTTATCAGGGCCCACTAATGAAAAACTGTTTTTT
>TRBV11-2|-|TRBJ1-1|-
CASSLQGWGTNTEAFF
TGTGCCAGCAGCTTACAGGGGTGGGGGACCAACACTGAAGCTTTCTTT
>TRBV4-1|-|TRBJ1-4|-
CASSQLGGGREKLFF
TGCGCCAGCAGCCAGTTGGGGGGCGGTAGGGAAAAACTGTTTTTT
>TRBV7-9|-|TRBJ1-3|-
CASSHRRAGNTIYF
TGTGCCAGCAGCCATCGCAGGGCCGGAAACACCATATATTTT
>TRBV4-2|-|TRBJ2-3|-
CASSQDQGSTDTQYF
TGTGCCAGCAGCCAAGATCAGGGTAGCACAGATACGCAGTATTTT
>TRBV5-1|TRBD1|TRBJ2-6|-
CASSQYRGSGANVLTF
TGCGCCAGCAGCCAGTACAGGGGGTCTGGGGCCAACGTCCTGACTTTC
>TRBV11-2|-|TRBJ2-1|-
CASSYRGLPYNEQFF
TGTGCCAGCAGTTATCGGGGGCTCCCCTACAATGAGCAGTTCTTC
>TRBV28|-|TRBJ1-1|-
CASSSGMNTEAFF
TGTGCCAGCAGTTCTGGAATGAACACTGAAGCTTTCTTT
>TRBV5-6|-|TRBJ1-2|once
CASSLIGRPGGYTF
TGTGCCAGCAGCTTAATAGGGCGACCGGGTGGCTACACCTTC
>TRBV3-1/TRBV3-2|TRBD1|TRBJ1-2|-
CASTQTGKGYTF
TGTGCCAGCACCCAGACAGGGAAAGGCTACACCTTC
>TRBV5-1|-|TRBJ1-6|-
CASSLEVIGARSPLHF
TGCGCCAGCAGCTTGGAAGTAATTGGGGCACGGTCACCCCTCCACTTT
>TRBV4-1|-|TRBJ1-4|-
CASSLQRNEKLFF
TGCGCCAGCAGCCTTCAGCGAAATGAAAAACTGTTTTTT
>TRBV12-5|TRBD1|TRBJ1-1|-
CASRWDRGERTEAFF
TGTGCTAGCCGGTGGGACAGGGGGGAAAGGACTGAAGCTTTCTTT
>TRBV12-3/TRBV12-4|-|TRBJ1-2|-
CASSPGEVYGYTF
TGTGCCAGCAGTCCAGGGGAGGTCTATGGCTACACCTTC
>TRBV6-5|TRBD1|TRBJ1-1|-
CASTEGQGMNTEAFF
TGTGCCAGCACCGAAGGACAGGGGATGAACACTGAAGCTTTCTTT
>TRBV6-1|TRBD1|TRBJ1-6|-
CASSDPGQGNSPLHF
TGTGCCAGCAGTGACCCAGGACAGGGGAATTCACCCCTCCACTTT
>TRBV27|TRBD2|TRBJ2-1|-
CASRPTSGGGRVEQFF
TGTGCCAGCAGGCCTACTAGCGGGGGGGGCCGAGTTGAGCAGTTCTTC
>TRBV5-1|TRBD1|TRBJ2-7|-
CASSLEGAQYDEQYF
TGCGCCAGCAGCTTGGAGGGGGCGCAGTACGACGAGCAGTACTTC
>TRBV6-5|-|TRBJ2-7|once
CASTRDAAYYEQYF
TGTGCCAGCACCCGGGACGCGGCCTACTACGAGCAGTACTTC
>TRBV5-1|TRBD1|TRBJ2-7|-
CASSLTTGTGASEQYF
TGCGCCAGCAGCCTGACAACCGGGACAGGGGCCTCCGAGCAGTACTTC
>TRBV5-1|-|TRBJ1-2|-
CASSLSGGSESRYGYTF
TGCGCCAGCAGCTTGTCGGGGGGAAGCGAGTCTAGGTATGGCTACACCTTC
>TRBV19|-|TRBJ1-6|-
CASSQTTTGANNSPLHF
TGTGCCAGTAGCCAGACTACGACGGGAGCCAATAATTCACCCCTCCACTTT
>TRBV19|-|TRBJ1-4|-
CASSKGRNNEKLFF
TGTGCCAGTAGTAAAGGGCGTAATAATGAAAAACTGTTTTTT
>TRBV28|TRBD2|TRBJ2-3|once
CASSTPGGPGDTQYF
TGTGCCAGCAGTACCCCGGGGGGGCCTGGAGATACGCAGTATTTT
>TRBV5-4|-|TRBJ1-3|-
CASSLEVGAGNTIYF
TGTGCCAGCAGTCTGGAGGTGGGGGCTGGAAACACCATATATTTT
>TRBV6-5|TRBD1|TRBJ1-5|-
CATETGGLGNQPQHF
TGTGCCACCGAGACAGGGGGACTGGGCAATCAGCCCCAGCATTTT
>TRBV27|-|TRBJ1-1|-
CASSFSVNTEAFF
TGTGCCAGCAGTTTTTCGGTGAACACTGAAGCTTTCTTT
>TRBV3-1/TRBV3-2|-|TRBJ2-5|-
CASSPGPEETQYF
TGTGCCAGCAGCCCCGGGCCCGAAGAGACCCAGTACTTC
>TRBV18|-|TRBJ1-1|-
CASSPERLQEAFF
TGTGCCAGCTCACCAGAGCGGCTACAAGAAGCTTTCTTT
>TRBV19|-|TRBJ1-3|-
CASSIPVSGNTIYF
TGTGCCAGTAGTATACCCGTCTCTGGAAACACCATATATTTT
>TRBV10-2|-|TRBJ2-2|-
CASRRGGILGPTGELFF
TGCGCCAGCCGGAGAGGGGGAATACTCGGGCCCACCGGGGAGCTGTTTTTT
>TRBV11-1|-|TRBJ2-4|-
CASSLAIIAEAAKNIQYF
TGTGCCAGCAGCTTAGCGATTATAGCGGAGGCAGCCAAAAACATTCAGTACTTC
>TRBV5-1|TRBD1|TRBJ2-7|-
CASSLGGTGGNREQYF
TGCGCCAGCAGCTTGGGAGGGACAGGGGGAAATCGCGAGCAGTACTTC
>TRBV3-1/TRBV3-2|TRBD2|TRBJ2-7|-
CASSQDSSGAYEQYF
TGTGCCAGCAGCCAAGACTCCAGCGGGGCCTACGAGCAGTACTTC
>TRBV5-6|-|TRBJ2-2|-
CASSFDRGELFF
TGTGCCAGCAGCTTCGACCGGGGGGAGCTGTTTTTT
>TRBV6-4|-|TRBJ2-3|-
CASSSGSTDTQYF
TGTGCCAGCAGTAGCGGGAGCACAGATACGCAGTATTTT
>TRBV28|-|TRBJ1-5|-
CASSLIEQPQHF
TGTGCCAGCAGTTTGATTGAGCAGCCCCAGCATTTT
>TRBV2|TRBD2|TRBJ2-1|once
CASSELTSGSSYNEQFF
TGTGCCAGCAGTGAACTGACTAGCGGGAGCTCCTACAATGAGCAGTTCTTC
>TRBV9|TRBD2|TRBJ2-5|-
CASSVSGGQETQYF
TGTGCCAGCAGCGTTAGCGGGGGCCAAGAGACCCAGTACTTC
>TRBV27|-|TRBJ1-2|-
CASSLYLGGTNNYGYTF
TGTGCCAGCAGTTTATACTTGGGCGGGACCAACAACTATGGCTACACCTTC
>TRBV5-1|-|TRBJ2-7|-
CASSLTSGFGEQYF
TGCGCCAGCTCTCTTACTTCCGGGTTTGGCGAGCAGTACTTC
>TRBV7-9|-|TRBJ2-5|-
CASSPSLELTQYF
TGTGCCAGCAGCCCTTCGTTAGAATTGACCCAGTACTTC
>TRBV7-9|TRBD1|TRBJ2-7|-
CASSGQGENSYEQYF
TGTGCCAGCAGTGGACAGGGGGAAAACTCCTACGAGCAGTACTTC
>TRBV6-4|-|TRBJ1-1|-
CASNRGLGTEAFF
TGTGCCAGCAACAGAGGGCTTGGAACTGAAGCTTTCTTT
>TRBV18|-|TRBJ1-2|few
CASSPPDTRYGYTF
TGTGCCAGCTCACCCCCGGACACCCGCTATGGCTACACCTTC
>TRBV27|-|TRBJ1-6|-
CASSLDNPRNSPLHF
TGTGCCAGCAGTCTTGACAACCCGAGGAATTCACCCCTCCACTTT
>TRBV19|-|TRBJ1-2|-
CASSIRDLGGYTF
TGTGCCAGTAGTATCCGGGATTTAGGTGGCTACACCTTC